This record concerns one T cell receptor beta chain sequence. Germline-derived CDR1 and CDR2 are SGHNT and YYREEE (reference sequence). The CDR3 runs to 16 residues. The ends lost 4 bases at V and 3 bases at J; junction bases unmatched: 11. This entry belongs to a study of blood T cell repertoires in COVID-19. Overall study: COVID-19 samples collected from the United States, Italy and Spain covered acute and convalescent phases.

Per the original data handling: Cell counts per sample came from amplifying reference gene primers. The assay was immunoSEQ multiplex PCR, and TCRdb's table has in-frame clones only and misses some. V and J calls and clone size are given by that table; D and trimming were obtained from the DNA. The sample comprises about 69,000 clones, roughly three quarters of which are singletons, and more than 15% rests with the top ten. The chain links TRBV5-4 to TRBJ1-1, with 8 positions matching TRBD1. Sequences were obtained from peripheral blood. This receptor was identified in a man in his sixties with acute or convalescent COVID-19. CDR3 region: CASSPGTGLSDTEAFF. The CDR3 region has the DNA TGTGCCAGCAGCCCCGGGACAGGCCTCTCGGACACTGAAGCTTTCTTT.